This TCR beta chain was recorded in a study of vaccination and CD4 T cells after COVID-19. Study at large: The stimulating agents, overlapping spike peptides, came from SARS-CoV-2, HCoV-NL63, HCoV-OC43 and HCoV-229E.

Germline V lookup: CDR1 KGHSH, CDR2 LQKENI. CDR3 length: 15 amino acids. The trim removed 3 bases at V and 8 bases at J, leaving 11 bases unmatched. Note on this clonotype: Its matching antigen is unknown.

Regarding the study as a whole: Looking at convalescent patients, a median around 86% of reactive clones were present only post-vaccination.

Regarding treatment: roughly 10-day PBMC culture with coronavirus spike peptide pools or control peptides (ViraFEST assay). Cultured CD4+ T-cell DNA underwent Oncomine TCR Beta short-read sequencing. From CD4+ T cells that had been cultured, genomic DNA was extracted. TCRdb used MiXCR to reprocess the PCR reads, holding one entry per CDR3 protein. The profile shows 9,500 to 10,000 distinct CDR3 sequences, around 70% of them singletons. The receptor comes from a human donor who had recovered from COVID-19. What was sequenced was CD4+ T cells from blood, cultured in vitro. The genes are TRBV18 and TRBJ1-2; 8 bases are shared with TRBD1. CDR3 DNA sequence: TGTGCCAGCTCACCTGAGGGACAGGACCCCCGCGGCTACACCTTC. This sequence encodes CASSPEGQDPRGYTF.